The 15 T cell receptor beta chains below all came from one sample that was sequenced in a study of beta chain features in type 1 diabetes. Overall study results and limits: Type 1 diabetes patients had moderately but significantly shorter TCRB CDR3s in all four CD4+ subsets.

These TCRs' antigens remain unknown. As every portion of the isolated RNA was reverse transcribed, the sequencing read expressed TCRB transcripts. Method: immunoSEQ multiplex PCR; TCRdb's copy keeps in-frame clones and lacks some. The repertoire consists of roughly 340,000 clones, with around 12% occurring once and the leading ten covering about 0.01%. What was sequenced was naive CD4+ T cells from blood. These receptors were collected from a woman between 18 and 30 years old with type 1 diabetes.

CDR3 sequence (DNA): TGTGCCAGCAGTTCAAGGGGAGGGTTGTACGAGCAGTACTTC. Its protein product is CASSSRGGLYEQYF. This chain uses TRBV28 with TRBJ2-7; TRBD2 matches 7 bases. The CDR3 is 14 amino acids. The germline gives CDR1 MDHEN, CDR2 SYDVKM. V lost 4 bases, J lost 4 bases, and 7 bases stayed unmatched. The whole variable domain, filled in from reference TRBV28 and TRBJ2-7, reads DVKVTQSSRYLVKRTGEKVFLECVQDMDHENMFWYRQDPGLGLRLIYFSYDVKMKEKGDIPEGYSVSREKKERFSLILESASTNQTSMYLCASSSRGGLYEQYFGPGTRLTVT.

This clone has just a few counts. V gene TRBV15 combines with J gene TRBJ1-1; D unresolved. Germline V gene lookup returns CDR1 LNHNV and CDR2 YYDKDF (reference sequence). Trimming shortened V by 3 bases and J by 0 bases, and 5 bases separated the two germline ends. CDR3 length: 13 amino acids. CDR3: CATSRRMNTEAFF. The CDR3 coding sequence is TGTGCCACCAGCAGGAGAATGAACACTGAAGCTTTCTTT.

As DNA, the CDR3 is TGTGCCACCAGCAGGGTCGGGTCGAGGCCCTACGAGCAGTACTTC. Translated, it gives CATSRVGSRPYEQYF. The chain employs TRBV15 and TRBJ2-7; no reliable D call. Looked up from germline, CDR1 is LNHNV and CDR2 is YYDKDF (reference sequence). The CDR3 consists of 15 residues. The V gene lost 3 bases and the J gene lost 2 bases, with 14 bases spanning the gap.

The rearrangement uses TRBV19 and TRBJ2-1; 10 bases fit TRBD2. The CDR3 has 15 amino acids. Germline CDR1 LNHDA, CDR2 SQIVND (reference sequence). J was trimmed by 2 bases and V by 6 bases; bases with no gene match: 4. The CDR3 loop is CASSSGRGPYNEQFF. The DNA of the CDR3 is TGTGCCAGTAGCAGCGGGAGGGGGCCCTACAATGAGCAGTTCTTC.

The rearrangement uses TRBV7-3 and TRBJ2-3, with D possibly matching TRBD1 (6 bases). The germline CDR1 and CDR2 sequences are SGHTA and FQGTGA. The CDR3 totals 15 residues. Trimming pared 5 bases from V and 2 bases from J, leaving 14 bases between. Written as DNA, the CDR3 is TGTGCCAGCAGCCGCAACCAGGGGCTCACAGATACGCAGTATTTT. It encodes CASSRNQGLTDTQYF. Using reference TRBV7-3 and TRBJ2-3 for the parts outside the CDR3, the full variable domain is GAGVSQTPSNKVTEKGKYVELRCDPISGHTALYWYRQSLGQGPEFLIYFQGTGAADDSGLPNDRFFAVRPEGSVSTLKIQRTERGDSAVYLCASSRNQGLTDTQYFGPGTRLTVL.

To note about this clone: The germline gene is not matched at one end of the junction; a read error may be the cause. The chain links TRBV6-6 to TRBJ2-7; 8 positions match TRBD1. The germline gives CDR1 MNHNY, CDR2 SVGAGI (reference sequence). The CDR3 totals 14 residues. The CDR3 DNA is TGTGCCATCAGTGAGTTTACAGGGGGCTACGAGCAGTACTTC. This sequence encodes CAISEFTGGYEQYF.

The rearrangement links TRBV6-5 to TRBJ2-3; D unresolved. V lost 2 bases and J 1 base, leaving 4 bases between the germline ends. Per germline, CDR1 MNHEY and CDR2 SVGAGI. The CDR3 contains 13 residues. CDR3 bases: TGTGCCAGCAGTTACGTAGGCACAGATACGCAGTATTTT. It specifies CASSYVGTDTQYF.

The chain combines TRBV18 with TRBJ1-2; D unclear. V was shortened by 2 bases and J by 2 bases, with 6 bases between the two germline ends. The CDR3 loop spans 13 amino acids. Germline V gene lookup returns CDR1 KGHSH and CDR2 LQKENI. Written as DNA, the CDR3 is TGTGCCAGCTCACCAACCACAAACTATGGCTACACCTTC. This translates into CASSPTTNYGYTF.

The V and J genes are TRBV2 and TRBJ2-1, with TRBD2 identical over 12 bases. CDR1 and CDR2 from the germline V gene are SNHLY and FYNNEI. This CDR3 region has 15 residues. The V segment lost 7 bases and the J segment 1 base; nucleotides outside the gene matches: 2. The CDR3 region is CASTGLAGSYNEQFF. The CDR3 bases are TGTGCCAGCACCGGACTAGCGGGATCCTACAATGAGCAGTTCTTC.

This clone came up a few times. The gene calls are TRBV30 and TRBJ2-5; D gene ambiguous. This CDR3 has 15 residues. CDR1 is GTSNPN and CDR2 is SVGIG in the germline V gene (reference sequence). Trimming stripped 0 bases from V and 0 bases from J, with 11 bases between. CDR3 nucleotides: TGTGCCTGGAGTGTTGAACTGTGGTACCAAGAGACCCAGTACTTC. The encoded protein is CAWSVELWYQETQYF.

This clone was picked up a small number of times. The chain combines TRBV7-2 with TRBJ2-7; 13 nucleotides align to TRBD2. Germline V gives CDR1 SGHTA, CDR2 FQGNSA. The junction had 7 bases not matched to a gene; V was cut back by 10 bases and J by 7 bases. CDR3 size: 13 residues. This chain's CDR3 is CATRLAGGYEQYF. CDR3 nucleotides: TGTGCCACTAGACTAGCGGGAGGTTATGAGCAGTACTTC.

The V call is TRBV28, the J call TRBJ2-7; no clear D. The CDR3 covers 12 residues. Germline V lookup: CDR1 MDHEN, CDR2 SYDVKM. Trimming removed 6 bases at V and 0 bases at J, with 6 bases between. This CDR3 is CASSPYSYEQYF. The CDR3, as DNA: TGTGCCAGCAGCCCGTACTCCTACGAGCAGTACTTC.

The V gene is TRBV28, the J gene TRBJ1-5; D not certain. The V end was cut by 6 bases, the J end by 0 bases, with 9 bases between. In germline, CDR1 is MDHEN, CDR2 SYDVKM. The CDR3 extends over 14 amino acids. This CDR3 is CASSLSYSNQPQHF. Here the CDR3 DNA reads TGTGCCAGCAGCCTGAGCTATAGCAATCAGCCCCAGCATTTT.

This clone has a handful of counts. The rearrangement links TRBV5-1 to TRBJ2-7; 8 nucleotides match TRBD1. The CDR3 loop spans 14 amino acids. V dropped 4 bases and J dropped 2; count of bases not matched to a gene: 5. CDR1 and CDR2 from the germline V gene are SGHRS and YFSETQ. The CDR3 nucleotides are TGCGCCAGCAGCACCCTGGGACAGGCCTACGAGCAGTACTTC. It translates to CASSTLGQAYEQYF.

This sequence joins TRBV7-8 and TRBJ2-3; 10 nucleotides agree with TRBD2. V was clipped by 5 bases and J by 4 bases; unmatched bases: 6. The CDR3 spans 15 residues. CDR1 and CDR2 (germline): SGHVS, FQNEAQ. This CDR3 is CASSHRGLAPDTQYF. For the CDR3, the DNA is TGTGCCAGCAGCCATAGGGGACTAGCGCCAGATACGCAGTATTTT.